This T cell receptor beta chain was sequenced for a study of T cells in Graves' hyperthyroidism and ophthalmopathy. About the research overall: Upon initial diagnosis and before any treatment, peripheral blood was collected.

Amplification targeted TCR beta CDR3 regions from RNA transcripts. A set of HTBI primers served as the primers for a first-round RT-PCR of the TCR CDR3. MiXCR was run by TCRdb on the multiplex PCR reads, yielding one entry per CDR3 protein. The data contain more than 450,000 distinct CDR3 sequences, 15% to 20% of them seen just once; the ten biggest clones take up 40% to 50%. CDR3 size: 15 residues. Germline values: CDR1 SGHAT, CDR2 FQNNGV. J lost 0 bases, V lost 5 bases, and 7 bases had no gene match. Diagnoses were made from clinical symptoms, serum measures (thyroxine and TRAb), thyroid ultrasound and orbital computed tomography. This clonotype was picked up many times. Its specificity is unknown. Findings of the study overall: Most expanded thyroid clonotypes above 0.001 recurred in blood.

The receptor was isolated from a man aged 35 to 55 with Graves' ophthalmopathy. The J gene is TRBJ2-7, the V gene TRBV11-2; 7 bases match TRBD1. Sequencing input: blood. CDR3 DNA: TGTGCCAGCAGCCCCGGGACAGTAAGCTCCTACGAGCAGTACTTC. This sequence encodes CASSPGTVSSYEQYF.